The 26 T cell receptor beta chains below were found in one sample sequenced in a study of CD8 T cells in Susac syndrome. Reverse transcription used about 0.45 to 1 ug RNA and random hexamers. One entry per CDR3 protein results from TCRdb running MiXCR on the immunoSEQ multiplex PCR reads. Here the sample spans about 300,000 distinct CDR3 sequences, about 91% being singletons. Material: CD8+ T cells from PBMCs. The origin of the receptors is a human donor with multiple sclerosis.

This chain links TRBV27 with TRBJ2-7; D is undetermined. Trimming removed 6 bases at V and 1 base at J, with 7 bases between. Germline CDR1 reads MNHEY; CDR2 reads SMNVEV (reference sequence). CDR3 length: 12 amino acids. Here the CDR3 DNA reads TGTGCCAGCAGGGGGATTTCCTACGAGCAGTACTTC. It is translated as CASRGISYEQYF.

This sequence joins TRBV28 and TRBJ2-3, with D hard to call. V lost 2 bases and J 2 bases, leaving 8 bases between the germline ends. CDR3 length: 14 residues. CDR1 and CDR2 (germline): MDHEN, SYDVKM. The CDR3 coding sequence is TGTGCCAGCAGTTTAAAGCTCCTCACAGATACGCAGTATTTT. It is translated as CASSLKLLTDTQYF.

The gene calls are TRBV3-1 and TRBJ2-1; D remains ambiguous. The CDR3 spans 16 residues. Trimming cost V 2 bases and J 8 bases, with 19 bases left between them. Germline CDR1 LGHDT, CDR2 YNNKEL (reference sequence). The CDR3 sequence is CASSQFFATALDEQFF. CDR3 sequence (DNA): TGTGCCAGCAGCCAATTCTTCGCTACCGCGTTAGATGAGCAGTTCTTC.

This clonotype appeared once. The chain employs TRBV27 and TRBJ2-7; TRBD1 might be the D (5 bases). This CDR3 comprises 14 residues. V was trimmed by 8 bases and J by 0 bases, leaving 14 bases between them. The germline V gene encodes CDR1 MNHEY and CDR2 SMNVEV (reference sequence). CDR3 sequence reads: CASWLGAGSYEQYF. For the CDR3, the DNA is TGTGCCAGCTGGCTAGGGGCCGGCTCCTACGAGCAGTACTTC.

V usage is TRBV20-1 and J usage is TRBJ2-1; D tentatively reads TRBD1 or TRBD2 (5 bases each). Trimming removed 4 bases at V and 7 bases at J, with 20 bases between. The CDR3 sequence is 15 residues long. CDR1 and CDR2 (germline): DFQATT, SNEGSKA (reference sequence). CDR3 nucleotides: TGCAGTGCTAAGGGGACGGGAAGGCAGTGGAATGAGCAGTTCTTC. It specifies CSAKGTGRQWNEQFF.

This clonotype appeared a few times. This rearrangement joins TRBV4-3 to TRBJ2-5; D is undetermined. Germline V gene data show CDR1 as LGHNA and CDR2 as YSLEER. The CDR3 sequence is 14 residues long. Trimming removed 0 bases from V and 0 bases from J, with 5 bases in between. The CDR3 nucleotides read TGCGCCAGCAGCCAAGAGGCGGACCAAGAGACCCAGTACTTC. Translated: CASSQEADQETQYF.

The V and J genes are TRBV20-1 and TRBJ2-1; maybe TRBD1 (5 bases). Germline V lookup: CDR1 DFQATT, CDR2 SNEGSKA (reference sequence). The CDR3 has 15 amino acids. Trimming removed 5 bases at V and 1 base at J, with 15 bases between. CDR3 amino acids: CSAQGPSGSYNEQFF. The CDR3 DNA sequence: TGCAGTGCTCAGGGCCCGTCGGGTTCCTACAATGAGCAGTTCTTC.

The chain uses TRBV3-1 and TRBJ2-5; TRBD2 matches 9 bases. Germline V gene lookup returns CDR1 LGHDT and CDR2 YNNKEL (reference sequence). CDR3 length equals 16 residues. V lost 0 bases and J lost 4; bases outside the gene matches: 6. The CDR3 sequence is CASSQDERLAVETQYF. The CDR3 nucleotides read TGTGCCAGCAGCCAAGATGAAAGACTAGCGGTAGAGACCCAGTACTTC.

The gene calls are TRBV7-3 and TRBJ2-4; D gene ambiguous. Germline V gene lookup returns CDR1 SGHTA and CDR2 FQGTGA. The CDR3 is 14 residues long. With 2 bases removed from V and 5 bases from J, the gap between germline ends came to 10 bases. CDR3 DNA sequence: TGTGCCAGCAGCTTATCGCCACTTGAAAACATTCAGTACTTC. It specifies CASSLSPLENIQYF.

The DNA for the CDR3 is TGTGCCAGCAGTATGACTAGCGGGGCCTACAATGAGCAGTTCTTC. Translating it yields CASSMTSGAYNEQFF. V gene TRBV27 combines with J gene TRBJ2-1; 11 bases match TRBD2. V was clipped by 5 bases and J by 2 bases; unmatched bases: 2. The germline V gene has CDR1 MNHEY and CDR2 SMNVEV (reference sequence). The CDR3 runs to 15 residues.

V usage is TRBV4-3 and J usage is TRBJ1-1, with 7 bases that match TRBD1. Trimming took 5 bases from V and 3 from J; bases not matched to a gene: 6. This CDR3 region has 14 residues. Looked up from germline, CDR1 is LGHNA and CDR2 is YSLEER. The CDR3 reads CASSEGQTDTEAFF. In DNA, the CDR3 is TGCGCCAGCAGCGAGGGACAGACAGACACTGAAGCTTTCTTT.

The chain has TRBV6-1 and TRBJ1-1, with TRBD1 identical over 8 bases. This CDR3 comprises 16 residues. Germline V CDR1 and CDR2: MNHNS, SASEGT. V shed 1 base and J 1 base; nucleotides not matched to a gene: 5. CDR3 sequence: CASSEVGQGTNTEAFF. CDR3 coding DNA: TGTGCCAGCAGTGAAGTAGGACAGGGAACGAACACTGAAGCTTTCTTT.

The V gene is TRBV6-1, the J gene TRBJ2-1; no clear D gene. The V gene's germline CDR1 is MNHNS and CDR2 SASEGT. Trimming removed 3 bases from V and 0 bases from J, with 6 bases in between. The CDR3 sequence is 14 residues long. CDR3 coding DNA: TGTGCCAGCAGTGACAGACACTCCTACAATGAGCAGTTCTTC. It translates to CASSDRHSYNEQFF.

The chain combines TRBV5-4 with TRBJ2-1; D gene unclear. Germline lookup yields CDR1 SGHNT and CDR2 YYREEE (reference sequence). Trimming left V 0 bases short and J 8 bases short, with 9 bases between. The CDR3 covers 13 residues. CDR3 sequence reads: CASSLGTEDEQFF. The CDR3 DNA reads as TGTGCCAGCAGCTTGGGGACCGAGGATGAGCAGTTCTTC.

The rearrangement links TRBV29-1 to TRBJ2-1; unclear D gene. From germline, CDR1 is SQVTM and CDR2 ANQGSEA. The CDR3 has 12 amino acids. V was cut by 4 bases and J by 9 bases, with 13 bases left in between. CDR3 loop: CSVVPLSGEQFF. The CDR3 DNA sequence: TGCAGCGTTGTCCCACTCTCGGGTGAGCAGTTCTTC.

The chain has TRBV27 and TRBJ2-3; 8 nucleotides line up with TRBD2. The germline CDR1 and CDR2 sequences are MNHEY and SMNVEV (reference sequence). The CDR3 is made up of 14 amino acids. Trimming took 4 bases from V and 5 from J; bases not matched to a gene: 5. The CDR3: CASSSRLALDTQYF. CDR3 in DNA: TGTGCCAGCAGTTCCCGACTAGCGCTAGATACGCAGTATTTT.

This rearrangement joins TRBV30 to TRBJ1-2; 7 positions agree with TRBD1. Germline CDR1 reads GTSNPN; CDR2 reads SVGIG (reference sequence). This CDR3 is 18 amino acids long. The V and J ends lost 3 bases and 2 bases, in that order; junction bases with no gene match: 18. CDR3 bases: TGTGCCTGGAGGATACCGTCCGTCGACAGGGCATCGAACTATGGCTACACCTTC. Translating gives CAWRIPSVDRASNYGYTF.

This chain connects TRBV2 to TRBJ2-1, with D perhaps TRBD2 (5 bases). Germline values: CDR1 SNHLY, CDR2 FYNNEI. The V end lost 4 bases, the J end lost 7 bases, and 11 bases lay between the germline ends. There are 13 residues in the CDR3. The DNA of the CDR3 is TGTGCCAGCAGTGCCGGACTGGTAAATGAGCAGTTCTTC. Encoded protein: CASSAGLVNEQFF.

The chain uses TRBV24-1 and TRBJ2-2, with D unclear. This CDR3 is built from 17 residues. Germline V gene data show CDR1 as KGHDR and CDR2 as SFDVKD. Trimming stripped 0 bases from V and 6 bases from J, with 16 bases between. The CDR3 DNA reads TGTGCCACCAGTGATTTGGGTCATCCGACGGCCGCCGGGGAGCTGTTTTTT. Translating gives CATSDLGHPTAAGELFF.

DNA of the CDR3: TGTGCCAGCAGTTTGGTAGCGGGACGTAATGAGCAGTTCTTC. Translation: CASSLVAGRNEQFF. The rearrangement uses TRBV28 and TRBJ2-1, with TRBD2 identical over 8 bases. From germline, CDR1 is MDHEN and CDR2 SYDVKM. This CDR3 is built from 14 residues. The V segment lost 3 bases and the J segment 7 bases; nucleotides outside the gene matches: 5.

The chain joins TRBV20-1 to TRBJ2-6, with a possible D match to TRBD2 (5 bases). Germline assignment: CDR1 DFQATT and CDR2 SNEGSKA (reference sequence). V dropped 0 bases and J dropped 9 bases, with 12 bases sitting between them. The CDR3 spans 14 residues. CDR3 sequence reads: CSARDPEGGNVLTF. In nucleotides, the CDR3 is TGCAGTGCTAGAGATCCCGAGGGTGGCAACGTCCTGACTTTC.

This rearrangement joins TRBV30 to TRBJ2-1; D call uncertain. Germline CDR1 and CDR2: GTSNPN and SVGIG (reference sequence). The CDR3 length is 15 residues. Deletions cut 3 bases from V and 2 bases from J, with 14 bases between. CDR3 loop: CAWRSGRATYNEQFF. The CDR3, as DNA: TGTGCCTGGAGATCTGGTAGGGCTACCTACAATGAGCAGTTCTTC.

The rearrangement joins TRBV7-9 to TRBJ2-1; no clear D gene. This CDR3 spans 12 amino acids. CDR1 is SEHNR, CDR2 FQNEAQ, per germline (reference sequence). V lost 5 bases and J lost 8, with 10 bases in between. The CDR3 loop is CASSPHLDEQFF. CDR3 sequence (DNA): TGTGCCAGCAGCCCCCATCTGGATGAGCAGTTCTTC. The complete variable domain, with remaining parts taken from reference TRBV7-9 and TRBJ2-1, reads DTGVSQNPRHKITKRGQNVTFRCDPISEHNRLYWYRQTLGQGPEFLTYFQNEAQLEKSRLLSDRFSAERPKGSFSTLEIQRTEQGDSAMYLCASSPHLDEQFFGPGTRLTVL.

This clonotype was seen just once. The chain couples TRBV27 to TRBJ2-3, with 8 bases fitting TRBD2. The CDR3 is 14 residues long. V lost 5 bases and J lost 3; bases outside the gene matches: 4. Germline CDR1 and CDR2: MNHEY and SMNVEV (reference sequence). The chain's CDR3 is CASSEGLVTDTQYF. The DNA for the CDR3 is TGTGCCAGCAGTGAGGGACTAGTGACAGATACGCAGTATTTT.

A word on this clonotype: Its ends do not fully match the called genes, so a read error is possible. This rearrangement joins TRBV4-1 to TRBJ2-7; possible D gene TRBD1, 6 bases. CDR1 and CDR2 from the germline V gene are MGHRA and YSYEKL. This CDR3 has 15 residues. The CDR3 DNA reads as TGCGCCAGCGGCCATGGGGGCGGATTCTCCTACGAGCAGTACTTC. It codes for CASGHGGGFSYEQYF.

The chain employs TRBV4-1 and TRBJ2-3; 8 positions match TRBD2. CDR1 and CDR2 from the germline V gene are MGHRA and YSYEKL. J lost 4 bases, V lost 0 bases, and 12 bases had no gene match. This CDR3 comprises 18 residues. The CDR3 spells CASSQDLGGGGTSDTQYF. CDR3 sequence (DNA): TGCGCCAGCAGCCAAGATCTTGGCGGCGGGGGGACCTCAGATACGCAGTATTTT.